The source of this T cell receptor (beta chain) is a study of cytomegalovirus exposure and HLA in healthy donors. The overall study: There were just under 400 genotyped donors. Of these, 81% fell in the genetic ancestry cluster associated with self-reported Caucasian donors. Notes on the study in general: Looking again later, the authors saw that most CMV-associated TCR beta chains seemed HLA-restricted. Investigators reported 150 to 200 TCR beta chains as tied to cytomegalovirus.

A few counts support this clone. No antigen is known for it. Germline V CDR1 and CDR2: LNHNV, YYDKDF (reference sequence). The CDR3 runs 16 residues. Germline trimming cut 1 base from V and 4 bases from J; bases unmatched to any gene: 7. The study ran its PCR with 60 Vbeta and 13 Jbeta primers. Assay used: immunoSEQ multiplex PCR; TCRdb lists only in-frame clones, some missing. The data hold roughly 190,000 clones, with over 9.5% observed a single time. Sample: PBMCs. This rearrangement joins TRBV15 to TRBJ2-5, with 9 bases that match TRBD1. This receptor was taken from a man aged 50 to 60 in good health and CMV-seropositive. CDR3 bases: TGTGCCACCAGCAGAGGACAGGGGGGTCAACGAGAGACCCAGTACTTC. It encodes CATSRGQGGQRETQYF.